This T cell receptor beta chain was captured by sequencing in a study of T cells in Graves' hyperthyroidism and ophthalmopathy. On the study more broadly: Staff took peripheral blood when the initial diagnosis was made, before any treatment began.

Regions amplified from RNA transcripts were the TCR beta CDR3 regions. TCR CDR3 underwent first-round RT-PCR with the HTBI primer set. TCRdb recomputed calls from the multiplex PCR reads with MiXCR, one row per CDR3 protein. Among hundreds of thousands of distinct CDR3 sequences listed, about two fifths were seen once. The PBMCs had their origin in around 9.1 ml of fresh peripheral blood. Trimming cost V 3 bases and J 5 bases, with 12 bases left between them. Germline loops: CDR1 SNHLY, CDR2 FYNNEI. This CDR3 spans 14 amino acids. The V gene is TRBV2, the J gene TRBJ2-3; D not resolved. The TCR comes from a man aged 18 to 30 with Graves' hyperthyroidism. Sequenced input: blood. CDR3 region: CASSEGLGGDTQYF. For the CDR3, the DNA is TGTGCCAGCAGTGAGGGTCTCGGCGGAGATACGCAGTATTTT.